The text below deals with one T cell receptor beta chain. Germline V lookup: CDR1 KGHDR, CDR2 SFDVKD. The V and J ends lost 6 bases and 6 bases, in that order; junction bases with no gene match: 6. The CDR3 totals 15 residues. These data belong to a study of T-cell memory formation after mild COVID-19. 5'RACE primed from the constant segment yielded TCR alpha and TCR beta cDNA libraries bearing sample barcodes and UMIs. TCRdb used MiXCR to reprocess the 5' RACE reads, holding one entry per CDR3 protein. Among fewer than 250,000 distinct CDR3 sequences, more than 25% were seen once, and the ten largest hold about an eighth.

The specimen sequenced was PBMCs or a T cell subset sorted from them (not recorded which). This clonotype originated in an adult woman who had mild COVID-19 (a few samples of this study predate the infection). Cell type and time point are not known. The chain carries TRBV24-1 and TRBJ1-5; 11 bases are shared with TRBD1. The CDR3 DNA is TGTGCCACCAGTCCCGGACAGGGGGCAAGTCAGCCCCAGCATTTT. It codes for CATSPGQGASQPQHF.